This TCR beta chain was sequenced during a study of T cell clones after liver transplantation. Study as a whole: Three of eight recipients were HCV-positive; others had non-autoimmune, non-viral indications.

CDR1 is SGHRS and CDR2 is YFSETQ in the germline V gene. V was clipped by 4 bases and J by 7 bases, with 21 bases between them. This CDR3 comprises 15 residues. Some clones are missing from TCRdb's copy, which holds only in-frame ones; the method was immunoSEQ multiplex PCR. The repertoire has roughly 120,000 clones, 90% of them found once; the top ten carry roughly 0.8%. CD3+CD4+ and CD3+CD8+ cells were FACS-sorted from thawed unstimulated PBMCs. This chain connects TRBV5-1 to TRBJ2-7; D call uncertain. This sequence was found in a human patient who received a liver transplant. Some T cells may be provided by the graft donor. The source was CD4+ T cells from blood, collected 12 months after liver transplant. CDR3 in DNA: TGCGCCAGCAGCAAGGACGGAAGTACCTACGAGGAGCAGTACTTC. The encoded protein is CASSKDGSTYEEQYF.